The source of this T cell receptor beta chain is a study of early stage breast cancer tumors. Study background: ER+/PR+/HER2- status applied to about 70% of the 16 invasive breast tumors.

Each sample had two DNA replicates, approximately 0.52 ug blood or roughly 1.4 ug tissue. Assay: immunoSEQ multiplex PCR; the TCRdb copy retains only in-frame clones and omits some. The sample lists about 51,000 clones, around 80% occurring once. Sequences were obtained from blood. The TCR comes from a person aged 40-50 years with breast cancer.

The CDR3 loop is CAWSDQNRVGEYGYTF. For the CDR3, the DNA is TGTGCCTGGAGTGACCAAAACCGGGTCGGAGAGTATGGCTACACCTTC. This chain joins TRBV30 and TRBJ1-2; D is unclear. The ends were cut back, 1 base at V and 5 bases at J, with 20 bases in the middle. Germline CDR1 and CDR2: GTSNPN and SVGIG (reference sequence). The CDR3 covers 16 residues.